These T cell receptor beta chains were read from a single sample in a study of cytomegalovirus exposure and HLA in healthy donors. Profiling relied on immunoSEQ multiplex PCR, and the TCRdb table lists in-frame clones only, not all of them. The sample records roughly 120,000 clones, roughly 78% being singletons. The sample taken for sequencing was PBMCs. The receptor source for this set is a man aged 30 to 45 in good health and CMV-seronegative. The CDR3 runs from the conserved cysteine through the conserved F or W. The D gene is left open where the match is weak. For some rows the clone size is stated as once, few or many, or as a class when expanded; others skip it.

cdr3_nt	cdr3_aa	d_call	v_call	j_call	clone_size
TGTGCCAGCAGCTTTCTGAACCCAGGGGTGAACACTGAAGCTTTCTTT	CASSFLNPGVNTEAFF	NA	TRBV7-2	TRBJ1-1	NA
TGCGCCAGCTATGGCGGGACAGGGAATAATTCACCCCTCCACTTT	CASYGGTGNNSPLHF	TRBD1	TRBV10-1	TRBJ1-6	NA
TGCGCCAGCAGCCAAGATTCACTAGACAGGGGGTTAGGGGGTGAGCAGTTCTTC	CASSQDSLDRGLGGEQFF	TRBD1	TRBV4-1	TRBJ2-1	NA
TGTGCCAGCAGTTACTCGAAGGGGGCGCGTTCACCCCCCCACTTT	CASSYSKGARSPPHF	TRBD1	TRBV6-6	TRBJ1-6	once
TGCGCCAGCAGAGGACAGGTCTATGGCAAAAACATTCAGTACTTC	CASRGQVYGKNIQYF	TRBD1	TRBV4-1	TRBJ2-4	NA
TGTGCCAGCAGCGTAGCTGGGGAGCTCAAACAAGAGACCCAGTACTTC	CASSVAGELKQETQYF	NA	TRBV9	TRBJ2-5	NA
TGCGCCAGCAGCCCACAAGACAGGGGGTACGAGCAGTACTTC	CASSPQDRGYEQYF	TRBD1	TRBV4-1	TRBJ2-7	few
TGTGCCAGCAGTGAAGTGGTAGCGGGGGGTTTGTTCTTC	CASSEVVAGGLFF	TRBD2	TRBV2	TRBJ2-1	NA
TGTGCCAGCAGCTCCCGGACAGGGTATGGAAAGCAGTACTTC	CASSSRTGYGKQYF	TRBD1	TRBV13	TRBJ2-7	NA
TGCGCCAGCAGTCTGTGGTCCAACACAGCAGATACGCAGTATTTT	CASSLWSNTADTQYF	NA	TRBV5-1	TRBJ2-3	NA
TGTGCCAGCAGCTTGAACGGGGGGGTGAATCAGCCCCAGCATTTT	CASSLNGGVNQPQHF	NA	TRBV5-4	TRBJ1-5	once
TGTGCCAGCAGTGGGGCTAACAGGGATATGGAGCAGTACTTC	CASSGANRDMEQYF	NA	TRBV2	TRBJ2-5	NA
TGTGCCACCAGCAGAGATAACCAGGGGGCTGGCTACACCTTC	CATSRDNQGAGYTF	TRBD1	TRBV15	TRBJ1-2	NA
TGCGCCAGCAGCTTGGCGGGACAGGGAGGTCAGCCCCAGCATTTT	CASSLAGQGGQPQHF	TRBD1	TRBV5-1	TRBJ1-5	NA
TGTGCCAGCCGCCAGGGGTTCGTTAAAGAGACCCAGTACTTC	CASRQGFVKETQYF	NA	TRBV18	TRBJ2-5	few
TGTGCCAGCAGTGCCCGACAGGGGTACTATGGCTACACCTTC	CASSARQGYYGYTF	TRBD1	TRBV6-5	TRBJ1-2	NA
TGCGCCAGCAGCCCGAACACAGGGAGTCCCTACGAGCAGTACTTC	CASSPNTGSPYEQYF	NA	TRBV5-1	TRBJ2-7	NA
TGTGCCAGCAGTTTGTTTAGCGGGAGTTTGCACGAGCAGTACTTC	CASSLFSGSLHEQYF	TRBD2	TRBV27	TRBJ2-7	NA
TGTGCCAGCAACGGGAGGGCCTCTATTTACAATGAGCAGTTCTTC	CASNGRASIYNEQFF	TRBD2	TRBV6-5	TRBJ2-1	NA
TGCGCCAGCAGCCAGGTTGGCCTGGCAGGGAATGAGCAGTACTTC	CASSQVGLAGNEQYF	NA	TRBV4-1	TRBJ2-7	many